This is a list of T cell receptor beta chains from one sample in a study of identical twins. TCRdb processed the 5' RACE reads anew with MiXCR; each CDR3 protein has one entry. The table has just under 550,000 distinct CDR3 sequences, 13% to 15% seen once; the top ten hold more than 0.4%. These data were likewise used in another study, on yellow fever vaccine responses in identical twins.

Source material: CD4+ T cells sorted from blood. Source of these receptors: a woman aged 18-29 years in good health. CDR3s include the opening cysteine and the closing phenylalanine or tryptophan. D genes are given only for firm matches. Part of the rows lack a size; the others show once, few, many or a class for expanded clones.

D gene: .
V gene: TRBV3-1
clone size: .
J gene: TRBJ1-6
CDR3 protein: CASSHHSNSPLHF
CDR3 DNA: TGTGCCAGCAGCCATCATTCGAATTCACCCCTCCACTTT

D gene: TRBD1
V gene: TRBV11-2
clone size: few
J gene: TRBJ1-1
CDR3 protein: CASSERTGDEAFF
CDR3 DNA: TGTGCCAGCAGCGAACGGACAGGTGATGAAGCTTTCTTT

D gene: .
V gene: TRBV28
clone size: .
J gene: TRBJ2-1
CDR3 protein: CASRGDSPPEQFF
CDR3 DNA: TGTGCCAGCAGAGGGGACTCACCCCCTGAGCAGTTCTTC

D gene: .
V gene: TRBV4-2
clone size: few
J gene: TRBJ2-5
CDR3 protein: CASSQDFQRETQYF
CDR3 DNA: TGTGCCAGCAGCCAAGATTTTCAAAGGGAGACCCAGTACTTC

D gene: .
V gene: TRBV7-6
clone size: few
J gene: TRBJ2-3
CDR3 protein: CASSPSPPDTQYF
CDR3 DNA: TGTGCCAGCAGTCCCTCGCCCCCAGATACGCAGTATTTT

D gene: TRBD1
V gene: TRBV10-1
clone size: .
J gene: TRBJ2-2
CDR3 protein: CASSGGQGNTGELFF
CDR3 DNA: TGCGCCAGCAGTGGGGGACAGGGGAACACCGGGGAGCTGTTTTTT

D gene: TRBD2
V gene: TRBV6-5
clone size: few
J gene: TRBJ2-5
CDR3 protein: CASSYGGDPIVETQYF
CDR3 DNA: TGTGCCAGCAGTTACGGGGGGGACCCCATCGTAGAGACCCAGTACTTC

D gene: .
V gene: TRBV7-6
clone size: .
J gene: TRBJ2-1
CDR3 protein: CASSLDPSGLLRNNEQFF
CDR3 DNA: TGTGCCAGCAGCTTAGACCCCTCGGGTCTACTCAGGAACAATGAGCAGTTCTTC

D gene: .
V gene: TRBV7-9
clone size: few
J gene: TRBJ2-1
CDR3 protein: CASSVLGGGYNEQFF
CDR3 DNA: TGTGCCAGCAGCGTCTTAGGGGGGGGTTACAATGAGCAGTTCTTC

D gene: TRBD1
V gene: TRBV5-1
clone size: many
J gene: TRBJ1-5
CDR3 protein: CASSSGTGVQPQHF
CDR3 DNA: TGCGCCAGCAGTTCCGGGACAGGGGTTCAGCCCCAGCATTTT

D gene: .
V gene: TRBV12-3/TRBV12-4
clone size: .
J gene: TRBJ2-7
CDR3 protein: CASSLTGLSYEQYF
CDR3 DNA: TGTGCCAGCAGTTTAACAGGTCTCTCCTACGAGCAGTACTTC

D gene: .
V gene: TRBV7-6
clone size: few
J gene: TRBJ1-3
CDR3 protein: CASSPRTSAGNTIYF
CDR3 DNA: TGTGCCAGCAGCCCCCGGACCTCCGCTGGAAACACCATATATTTT

D gene: TRBD2
V gene: TRBV20-1
clone size: few
J gene: TRBJ2-3
CDR3 protein: CSARTLGTSGGLADTQYF
CDR3 DNA: TGCAGTGCTAGAACCCTCGGGACTAGCGGGGGGCTCGCAGATACGCAGTATTTT

D gene: .
V gene: TRBV24-1
clone size: few
J gene: TRBJ2-2
CDR3 protein: CATSDRRGLNTGELFF
CDR3 DNA: TGTGCCACCAGTGATCGAAGGGGCCTGAACACCGGGGAGCTGTTTTTT

D gene: .
V gene: TRBV24-1
clone size: many
J gene: TRBJ1-2
CDR3 protein: CATSGRTVDYGYTF
CDR3 DNA: TGTGCCACCAGTGGTCGGACGGTGGACTATGGCTACACCTTC

D gene: .
V gene: TRBV5-1
clone size: .
J gene: TRBJ2-2
CDR3 protein: CASSLYFQTGELFF
CDR3 DNA: TGCGCCAGCAGCTTGTATTTCCAGACCGGGGAGCTGTTTTTT

D gene: .
V gene: TRBV7-9
clone size: few
J gene: TRBJ2-3
CDR3 protein: CASSQTRDWGDTQYF
CDR3 DNA: TGTGCCAGCAGCCAGACCAGGGATTGGGGAGATACGCAGTATTTT

D gene: .
V gene: TRBV18
clone size: .
J gene: TRBJ2-3
CDR3 protein: CASSPGVDTQYF
CDR3 DNA: TGTGCCAGCTCACCAGGTGTAGATACGCAGTATTTT

D gene: TRBD2
V gene: TRBV28
clone size: few
J gene: TRBJ2-1
CDR3 protein: CASSPGLAGISSYNEQFF
CDR3 DNA: TGTGCCAGCAGTCCGGGACTAGCGGGGATTAGCTCCTACAATGAGCAGTTCTTC

D gene: TRBD1
V gene: TRBV20-1
clone size: few
J gene: TRBJ1-1
CDR3 protein: CSARGGTGSTEAFF
CDR3 DNA: TGCAGTGCTAGAGGTGGGACAGGGAGCACTGAAGCTTTCTTT

D gene: TRBD1
V gene: TRBV29-1
clone size: few
J gene: TRBJ2-1
CDR3 protein: CSVLTLPGQGNSNEQFF
CDR3 DNA: TGCAGCGTCCTAACCCTCCCGGGACAGGGTAACTCCAATGAGCAGTTCTTC

D gene: TRBD2
V gene: TRBV20-1
clone size: .
J gene: TRBJ2-3
CDR3 protein: CSARDSSGGSGTDTQYF
CDR3 DNA: TGCAGTGCTAGAGATTCTAGCGGGGGGTCGGGCACAGATACGCAGTATTTT

D gene: TRBD2
V gene: TRBV20-1
clone size: few
J gene: TRBJ2-1
CDR3 protein: CSASAGLASNEQFF
CDR3 DNA: TGCAGTGCTAGCGCGGGACTAGCGTCCAATGAGCAGTTCTTC

D gene: .
V gene: TRBV28
clone size: .
J gene: TRBJ2-7
CDR3 protein: CASSFLREYEQYF
CDR3 DNA: TGTGCCAGCAGTTTCCTCCGGGAGTACGAGCAGTACTTC

D gene: TRBD1
V gene: TRBV29-1
clone size: many
J gene: TRBJ2-3
CDR3 protein: CSVRATGESTDTQYF
CDR3 DNA: TGCAGCGTACGAGCGACAGGGGAAAGCACAGATACGCAGTATTTT

D gene: .
V gene: TRBV5-1
clone size: many
J gene: TRBJ2-5
CDR3 protein: CASSPGLPGETQYF
CDR3 DNA: TGCGCCAGCAGCCCGGGACTTCCGGGAGAGACCCAGTACTTC

D gene: .
V gene: TRBV4-1
clone size: .
J gene: TRBJ2-5
CDR3 protein: CASSQERRAQETQYF
CDR3 DNA: TGCGCCAGCAGCCAAGAGCGGAGGGCCCAAGAGACCCAGTACTTC

D gene: TRBD2
V gene: TRBV12-3/TRBV12-4
clone size: few
J gene: TRBJ2-1
CDR3 protein: CASALGLAGINEQFF
CDR3 DNA: TGTGCCAGCGCTTTGGGGCTAGCGGGAATCAATGAGCAGTTCTTC

D gene: TRBD1
V gene: TRBV3-1
clone size: many
J gene: TRBJ2-3
CDR3 protein: CASSQDGTGTDTQYF
CDR3 DNA: TGTGCCAGCAGCCAAGACGGGACAGGCACAGATACGCAGTATTTT

D gene: TRBD1
V gene: TRBV6-5
clone size: few
J gene: TRBJ1-5
CDR3 protein: CASSYGGQSNQPQHF
CDR3 DNA: TGTGCCAGCAGTTATGGGGGACAGAGCAATCAGCCCCAGCATTTT

D gene: .
V gene: TRBV29-1
clone size: few
J gene: TRBJ1-2
CDR3 protein: CSAEAGGYTF
CDR3 DNA: TGCAGCGCGGAAGCCGGGGGCTACACCTTC

D gene: TRBD2
V gene: TRBV5-5
clone size: .
J gene: TRBJ2-2
CDR3 protein: CARSPRTSGELFF
CDR3 DNA: TGTGCCAGGAGCCCCCGGACTAGCGGGGAGCTGTTTTTT

D gene: .
V gene: TRBV2
clone size: few
J gene: TRBJ2-3
CDR3 protein: CASKGGNSDTQYF
CDR3 DNA: TGTGCCAGCAAGGGCGGAAATTCAGATACGCAGTATTTT

D gene: .
V gene: TRBV6-5
clone size: .
J gene: TRBJ2-5
CDR3 protein: CASSYSTGRIETQYF
CDR3 DNA: TGTGCCAGCAGTTACTCGACAGGGAGGATTGAGACCCAGTACTTC

D gene: .
V gene: TRBV28
clone size: .
J gene: TRBJ2-1
CDR3 protein: CASSSASASYNEQFF
CDR3 DNA: TGTGCCAGCAGTAGCGCTAGCGCCTCCTACAATGAGCAGTTCTTC

D gene: .
V gene: TRBV5-5
clone size: .
J gene: TRBJ2-3
CDR3 protein: CASSLEGVRTDTQYF
CDR3 DNA: TGTGCCAGCAGCCTCGAGGGAGTGCGCACAGATACGCAGTATTTT

D gene: .
V gene: TRBV5-1
clone size: few
J gene: TRBJ2-7
CDR3 protein: CASKGPFGEQYF
CDR3 DNA: TGCGCCAGCAAGGGGCCTTTCGGCGAGCAGTACTTC

D gene: TRBD2
V gene: TRBV3-1
clone size: few
J gene: TRBJ2-4
CDR3 protein: CASSQGASGGTNIQYF
CDR3 DNA: TGTGCCAGCAGCCAAGGGGCTAGCGGGGGGACAAACATTCAGTACTTC

D gene: TRBD2
V gene: TRBV7-8
clone size: few
J gene: TRBJ2-1
CDR3 protein: CASSLWTSGSHNEQFF
CDR3 DNA: TGTGCCAGCAGCCTCTGGACTAGCGGGAGCCACAATGAGCAGTTCTTC

D gene: TRBD1
V gene: TRBV29-1
clone size: .
J gene: TRBJ1-2
CDR3 protein: CSVTGRFNYGYTF
CDR3 DNA: TGCAGCGTGACAGGGAGGTTTAACTATGGCTACACCTTC